A selection of T cell receptor beta chains follows, all from one sample in a study of T cells after yellow fever vaccination. A single record per CDR3 protein comes from TCRdb applying MiXCR to the 5' RACE reads. Of 610,000 or so distinct CDR3 sequences in the sample, roughly 12% were seen once. This specimen was PBMCs, taken on the day of the yellow fever booster vaccination. Receptors originate from a man younger than 40 who received the YFV17D yellow fever vaccine. Each CDR3 is given with its conserved first and last residue. D genes are given only for firm matches. Clone size appears in some rows only: once, few, many, or a class for an expanded clone.

V gene: TRBV3-1
J gene: TRBJ2-3
clone size: .
D gene: TRBD2
CDR3 DNA: TGTGCCAGCAGCCAATTTAGCGGGAACGCAGATACGCAGTATTTT
CDR3 protein: CASSQFSGNADTQYF

V gene: TRBV10-2
J gene: TRBJ2-1
clone size: few
D gene: TRBD2
CDR3 DNA: TGCGCCAGCAGTGAAATTAGCGGGAGTCGAAATGAGCAGTTCTTC
CDR3 protein: CASSEISGSRNEQFF

V gene: TRBV10-3
J gene: TRBJ2-3
clone size: .
D gene: TRBD2
CDR3 DNA: TGTGCCATCAGGGGAACGGCTAGCGGAAGCACAGATACGCAGTATTTT
CDR3 protein: CAIRGTASGSTDTQYF

V gene: TRBV15
J gene: TRBJ2-3
clone size: .
D gene: TRBD1
CDR3 DNA: TGTGCCACCAGCAGGAGGACAGGGGGTTTCGTGGTCGATACGCAGTATTTT
CDR3 protein: CATSRRTGGFVVDTQYF

V gene: TRBV5-4
J gene: TRBJ2-5
clone size: once
D gene: .
CDR3 DNA: TGTGCCAGCAGCTTGGTGACTAGTGGGTACCAAGAGACCCAGTACTTC
CDR3 protein: CASSLVTSGYQETQYF

V gene: TRBV5-1
J gene: TRBJ2-1
clone size: few
D gene: .
CDR3 DNA: TGCGCCAGCAGCTTGGAGGGGACTGGGGACAATGAGCAGTTCTTC
CDR3 protein: CASSLEGTGDNEQFF

V gene: TRBV18
J gene: TRBJ2-7
clone size: .
D gene: .
CDR3 DNA: TGTGCCAGCTCCCGGGAATCCGAGCAGTACTTC
CDR3 protein: CASSRESEQYF

V gene: TRBV27
J gene: TRBJ2-1
clone size: .
D gene: .
CDR3 DNA: TGTGCCAGCAGTGCGGGACTCAACAATGAGCAGTTCTTC
CDR3 protein: CASSAGLNNEQFF

V gene: TRBV5-6
J gene: TRBJ1-1
clone size: few
D gene: TRBD1
CDR3 DNA: TGTGCCAGCAGCCCCAGGACAGGGGAATACACTGAAGCTTTCTTT
CDR3 protein: CASSPRTGEYTEAFF

V gene: TRBV20-1
J gene: TRBJ2-6
clone size: .
D gene: .
CDR3 DNA: TGCAGTGCTAAGGCAGCTAGCTCTGGGGCCAACGTCCTGACTTTC
CDR3 protein: CSAKAASSGANVLTF

V gene: TRBV12-3/TRBV12-4
J gene: TRBJ2-1
clone size: .
D gene: .
CDR3 DNA: TGTGCCAGCAGACTGTGGACCGGGTACAATGAGCAGTTCTTC
CDR3 protein: CASRLWTGYNEQFF

V gene: TRBV7-2
J gene: TRBJ2-1
clone size: .
D gene: TRBD2
CDR3 DNA: TGTGCCAGCAGCTTAGGAGTAGCGGGAGGGGGCGAGCAGTTCTTC
CDR3 protein: CASSLGVAGGGEQFF

V gene: TRBV19
J gene: TRBJ2-7
clone size: few
D gene: TRBD1
CDR3 DNA: TGTGCCAGTAGCATGGGACAGGCCTTCTCCTACGAGCAGTACTTC
CDR3 protein: CASSMGQAFSYEQYF

V gene: TRBV7-2
J gene: TRBJ2-7
clone size: few
D gene: TRBD2
CDR3 DNA: TGTGCCAGCAGCATCGGACTAGCGCTCTACGAGCAGTACTTC
CDR3 protein: CASSIGLALYEQYF

V gene: TRBV10-3
J gene: TRBJ2-7
clone size: .
D gene: .
CDR3 DNA: TGTGCCATCCGTTCCGGGGGAATCGGCTACGAGCAGTACTTC
CDR3 protein: CAIRSGGIGYEQYF

V gene: TRBV10-3
J gene: TRBJ2-4
clone size: .
D gene: .
CDR3 DNA: TGTGCCATCAGTGAGTCGGGGACAAACATTCAGTACTTC
CDR3 protein: CAISESGTNIQYF

V gene: TRBV12-3/TRBV12-4
J gene: TRBJ1-5
clone size: few
D gene: .
CDR3 DNA: TGTGCCAGCAGTTCAGGTGATCGGCCCCAGCATTTT
CDR3 protein: CASSSGDRPQHF

V gene: TRBV11-1
J gene: TRBJ2-1
clone size: few
D gene: TRBD2
CDR3 DNA: TGTGCCAGCAGCTTATTTTTTAGTGGTCGACTAGCGGGAGTGAGGGCCAATGAGCAGTTCTTC
CDR3 protein: CASSLFFSGRLAGVRANEQFF

V gene: TRBV7-9
J gene: TRBJ1-1
clone size: few
D gene: .
CDR3 DNA: TGTGCCAGCAGCTTAGCACGGGAAACGAACACTGAAGCTTTCTTT
CDR3 protein: CASSLARETNTEAFF

V gene: TRBV20-1
J gene: TRBJ2-3
clone size: .
D gene: .
CDR3 DNA: TGCAGTGCTAGAGAAACTAGTTATCCGCAGTATTTT
CDR3 protein: CSARETSYPQYF

V gene: TRBV6-1
J gene: TRBJ2-4
clone size: .
D gene: .
CDR3 DNA: TGTGCCAGCAGTACCGCGACAGGAGCCAAAAACATTCAGTACTTC
CDR3 protein: CASSTATGAKNIQYF

V gene: TRBV3-1
J gene: TRBJ1-4
clone size: .
D gene: .
CDR3 DNA: TGTGCCAGCAGCCAAGATGAAGGGCCTAATGAAAAACTGTTTTTT
CDR3 protein: CASSQDEGPNEKLFF

V gene: TRBV29-1
J gene: TRBJ2-7
clone size: many
D gene: TRBD2
CDR3 DNA: TGCAGCGTTGGCCGCGGGACTAACTCCTACGAGCAGTACTTC
CDR3 protein: CSVGRGTNSYEQYF

V gene: TRBV6-1
J gene: TRBJ1-2
clone size: .
D gene: TRBD1
CDR3 DNA: TGTGCCAGCAGTAGCAGGGGGGCCTATGGCTACACCTTC
CDR3 protein: CASSSRGAYGYTF

V gene: TRBV28
J gene: TRBJ2-1
clone size: .
D gene: TRBD1
CDR3 DNA: TGTGCCAGCAGGGGACAGGGGGCCGGTAATGAGCAGTTCTTC
CDR3 protein: CASRGQGAGNEQFF

V gene: TRBV10-3
J gene: TRBJ1-5
clone size: few
D gene: TRBD1
CDR3 DNA: TGTGCCAGCCAGGGGGCCCAGCATTTT
CDR3 protein: CASQGAQHF

V gene: TRBV6-2/TRBV6-3
J gene: TRBJ2-5
clone size: .
D gene: TRBD2
CDR3 DNA: TGTTCCAGCAGCGGGGGACTCCTGTGGACCCAGTACTTC
CDR3 protein: CSSSGGLLWTQYF

V gene: TRBV30
J gene: TRBJ2-7
clone size: few
D gene: .
CDR3 DNA: TGTGCCTGGAGTGACATGAACTCCTACGAGCAGTACTTC
CDR3 protein: CAWSDMNSYEQYF

V gene: TRBV7-8
J gene: TRBJ2-7
clone size: .
D gene: .
CDR3 DNA: TGTGCCAGCAGCTCCCCGACAGGAAGCTCCTACGAGCAGTACTTC
CDR3 protein: CASSSPTGSSYEQYF

V gene: TRBV6-1
J gene: TRBJ1-2
clone size: few
D gene: .
CDR3 DNA: TGTGCCAGCACCGACGCCGGGGGTTCGTGGGGCTACACCTTC
CDR3 protein: CASTDAGGSWGYTF

V gene: TRBV7-9
J gene: TRBJ2-3
clone size: few
D gene: TRBD1
CDR3 DNA: TGTGCCAGCACCAAAGACAGGGGAGATACGCAGTATTTT
CDR3 protein: CASTKDRGDTQYF

V gene: TRBV5-6
J gene: TRBJ1-1
clone size: many
D gene: TRBD1
CDR3 DNA: TGTGCCAGCAGCCAAGGACAGGGGGTGAACACTGAAGCTTTCTTT
CDR3 protein: CASSQGQGVNTEAFF

V gene: TRBV29-1
J gene: TRBJ2-1
clone size: few
D gene: TRBD1
CDR3 DNA: TGCAGCGTTGAAGAGCCCGGGACAGGGGAGGTCAATGAGCAGTTCTTC
CDR3 protein: CSVEEPGTGEVNEQFF

V gene: TRBV20-1
J gene: TRBJ2-3
clone size: .
D gene: .
CDR3 DNA: TGCAGTGCCCGGGGTGGACCAATCCCAGATACGCAGTATTTT
CDR3 protein: CSARGGPIPDTQYF

V gene: TRBV10-2
J gene: TRBJ2-6
clone size: .
D gene: .
CDR3 DNA: TGCGCCAGCAGTGTTGCAGCTGGGGCCAACGTCCTGACTTTC
CDR3 protein: CASSVAAGANVLTF

V gene: TRBV5-1
J gene: TRBJ2-1
clone size: .
D gene: TRBD2
CDR3 DNA: TGCGCCAGCAGCTTGGTCGAGGGAGGGCCGGGTCTCTTCCTGAACAATGAGCAGTTCTTC
CDR3 protein: CASSLVEGGPGLFLNNEQFF

V gene: TRBV5-4
J gene: TRBJ1-1
clone size: .
D gene: TRBD1
CDR3 DNA: TGTGCCAGCAGCGGACAGGGGGCCACTGAAGCTTTCTTT
CDR3 protein: CASSGQGATEAFF

V gene: TRBV4-3
J gene: TRBJ2-2
clone size: .
D gene: .
CDR3 DNA: TGCGCCAGCAGCCAAGACTGGACTACGAACACCGGGGAGCTGTTTTTT
CDR3 protein: CASSQDWTTNTGELFF

V gene: TRBV4-3
J gene: TRBJ1-4
clone size: .
D gene: TRBD1
CDR3 DNA: TGCGCCAGCAGCCAGCTTACAGGGGGCCCCGCAACTAATGAAAAACTGTTTTTT
CDR3 protein: CASSQLTGGPATNEKLFF

V gene: TRBV7-8
J gene: TRBJ2-7
clone size: .
D gene: .
CDR3 DNA: TGTGCCAGCAGCTCCGATCCTGAGGGCTACGAGCAGTACTTC
CDR3 protein: CASSSDPEGYEQYF

V gene: TRBV9
J gene: TRBJ2-4
clone size: few
D gene: .
CDR3 DNA: TGTGCCAGCAGCGCCGTAGGGGGAGCCAAAAACATTCAGTACTTC
CDR3 protein: CASSAVGGAKNIQYF

V gene: TRBV20-1
J gene: TRBJ2-1
clone size: few
D gene: TRBD1
CDR3 DNA: TGCAGTGCTAGTACAGGGGTCCTGGTCAATGAGCAGTTCTTC
CDR3 protein: CSASTGVLVNEQFF

V gene: TRBV10-3
J gene: TRBJ2-5
clone size: many
D gene: .
CDR3 DNA: TGTGCCACCAGTGGTCTTGAGAAAGAGACCCAGTACTTC
CDR3 protein: CATSGLEKETQYF

V gene: TRBV20-1
J gene: TRBJ2-3
clone size: few
D gene: TRBD1
CDR3 DNA: TGCAGTGCGGGAAACAGACAGGGGACAGATACGCAGTATTTT
CDR3 protein: CSAGNRQGTDTQYF

V gene: TRBV18
J gene: TRBJ2-7
clone size: few
D gene: .
CDR3 DNA: TGTGCCAGCTCAGGTGCCCAACTAGTTAGCGAATACGAGCAGTACTTC
CDR3 protein: CASSGAQLVSEYEQYF

V gene: TRBV7-2
J gene: TRBJ2-5
clone size: few
D gene: TRBD2
CDR3 DNA: TGTGCCAGCAGCCGAGGACTAGCGGGATCATTAGAGACCCAGTACTTC
CDR3 protein: CASSRGLAGSLETQYF

V gene: TRBV6-1
J gene: TRBJ1-1
clone size: few
D gene: .
CDR3 DNA: TGTGCCAGCAGACGGGCGGAGTATCATCAAGCTTTCTTT
CDR3 protein: CASRRAEYHQAFF

V gene: TRBV30
J gene: TRBJ2-7
clone size: .
D gene: .
CDR3 DNA: TGTGCCTGGAGTGTACCAGGAAATACCTACGAGCAGTACTTC
CDR3 protein: CAWSVPGNTYEQYF

V gene: TRBV9
J gene: TRBJ2-1
clone size: few
D gene: TRBD2
CDR3 DNA: TGTGCCAGCAGCGTAGAAGGGACTATGGGATACACCGATGAGCAGTTCTTC
CDR3 protein: CASSVEGTMGYTDEQFF

V gene: TRBV18
J gene: TRBJ2-5
clone size: .
D gene: .
CDR3 DNA: TGTGCCAGCTCACCACGATCGGGGGGCGGTCCAGAGACCCAGTACTTC
CDR3 protein: CASSPRSGGGPETQYF

V gene: TRBV30
J gene: TRBJ2-1
clone size: .
D gene: .
CDR3 DNA: TGTGCCTGGACTTACTACGACGGGGGTGAGCAGTTCTTC
CDR3 protein: CAWTYYDGGEQFF

V gene: TRBV5-5
J gene: TRBJ2-3
clone size: few
D gene: .
CDR3 DNA: TGTGCCAGCAGCTGGGATTGGAGCACAGATACGCAGTATTTT
CDR3 protein: CASSWDWSTDTQYF

V gene: TRBV6-2/TRBV6-3
J gene: TRBJ2-1
clone size: many
D gene: TRBD2
CDR3 DNA: TGTGCCAGCAGTTACCTACGCGGGAGTTACAATGAGCAGTTCTTC
CDR3 protein: CASSYLRGSYNEQFF

V gene: TRBV4-3
J gene: TRBJ2-7
clone size: .
D gene: .
CDR3 DNA: TGCGCCAGCAGCCAAGAAACGGGGAAATACGAGCAGTACTTC
CDR3 protein: CASSQETGKYEQYF

V gene: TRBV2
J gene: TRBJ2-7
clone size: few
D gene: .
CDR3 DNA: TGTGCCAGCAGTGAAGCGCGGGGCGGGGCCGTATACGAGCAGTACTTC
CDR3 protein: CASSEARGGAVYEQYF